This T cell receptor beta chain appears in the sequencing data of a study of cytomegalovirus exposure and HLA in healthy donors. Findings of the study overall: Reported results showed that the classifier diagnosed cytomegalovirus status with high specificity and sensitivity. The productive fraction for most TCR beta V segments was about 90% or about 30% in an earlier analysis. In a later analysis, at a false discovery rate of 0.05, some 15,000 TCR beta sequences were associated with HLA alleles.

Looked up from germline, CDR1 is SGHNT and CDR2 is YENEEA. The CDR3 spans 13 residues. Trimming stripped 2 bases from V and 6 bases from J, with 11 bases between. PCR used 60 Vbeta primers and 13 Jbeta primers. Generated by immunoSEQ multiplex PCR, the TCRdb table keeps only in-frame clones and is missing some. Among about 99,000 clones listed, approximately 80% were seen once. Note on this clone: Antigen: not known.

This sequence was found in a woman aged 18-29 years in good health and CMV-seropositive. Sequencing input: PBMCs. The chain joins TRBV11-3 to TRBJ2-7; D might be TRBD1 (5 bases). CDR3 residues: CASSLPGASEQYF. The CDR3 nucleotides are TGTGCCAGCAGCTTACCTGGGGCTAGCGAGCAGTACTTC.